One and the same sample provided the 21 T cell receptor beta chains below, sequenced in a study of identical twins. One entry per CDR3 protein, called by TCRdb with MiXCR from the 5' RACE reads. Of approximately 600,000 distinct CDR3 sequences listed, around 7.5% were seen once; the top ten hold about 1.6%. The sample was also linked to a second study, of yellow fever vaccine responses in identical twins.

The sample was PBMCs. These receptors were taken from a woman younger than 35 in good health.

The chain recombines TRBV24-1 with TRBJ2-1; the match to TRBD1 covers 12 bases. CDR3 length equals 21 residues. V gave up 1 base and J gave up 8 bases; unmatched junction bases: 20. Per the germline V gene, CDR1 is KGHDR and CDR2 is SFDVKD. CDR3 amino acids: CATSDFCRGQGAISGFDEQFF. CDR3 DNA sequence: TGTGCCACCAGTGATTTTTGCAGGGGACAGGGGGCGATTTCGGGTTTTGATGAGCAGTTCTTC.

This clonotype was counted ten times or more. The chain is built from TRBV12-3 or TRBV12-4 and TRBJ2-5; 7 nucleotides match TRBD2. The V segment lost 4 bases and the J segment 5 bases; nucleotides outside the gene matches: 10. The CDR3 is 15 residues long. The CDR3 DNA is TGTGCCAGCAGTTACCTAGCGGAGGTGGTTGAGACCCAGTACTTC. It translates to CASSYLAEVVETQYF.

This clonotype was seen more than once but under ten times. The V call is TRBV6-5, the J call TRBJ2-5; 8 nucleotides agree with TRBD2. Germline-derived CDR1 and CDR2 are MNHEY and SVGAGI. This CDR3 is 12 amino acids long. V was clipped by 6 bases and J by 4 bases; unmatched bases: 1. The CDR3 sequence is CASRREGETQYF. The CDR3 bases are TGTGCCAGCAGACGGGAGGGAGAGACCCAGTACTTC.

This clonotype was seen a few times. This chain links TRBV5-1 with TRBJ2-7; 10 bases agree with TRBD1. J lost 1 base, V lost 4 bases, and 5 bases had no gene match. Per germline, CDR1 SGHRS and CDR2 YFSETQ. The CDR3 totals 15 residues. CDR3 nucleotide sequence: TGCGCCAGCAGCGCAGGACAGGGGGGGTCCTACGAGCAGTACTTC. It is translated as CASSAGQGGSYEQYF.

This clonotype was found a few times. Here the CDR3 reads CASSLNRRYTDTQYF. Written as DNA, the CDR3 is TGTGCCAGCAGTTTGAACCGCCGTTACACAGATACGCAGTATTTT. The rearrangement links TRBV28 to TRBJ2-3; D not resolved. The V end lost 3 bases, the J end lost 2 bases, and 12 bases lay between the germline ends. Looked up from germline, CDR1 is MDHEN and CDR2 is SYDVKM. The CDR3 runs 15 residues.

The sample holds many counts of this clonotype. The chain's CDR3 is CASSLVVGGYNEQFF. CDR3 coding DNA: TGCGCCAGCAGCTTGGTTGTGGGGGGCTACAATGAGCAGTTCTTC. The chain couples TRBV5-1 to TRBJ2-1, with D perhaps matching TRBD2 (6 bases). CDR3 size: 15 residues. The V and J ends lost 0 bases and 3 bases respectively, with 10 bases between them. Germline loops: CDR1 SGHRS, CDR2 YFSETQ.

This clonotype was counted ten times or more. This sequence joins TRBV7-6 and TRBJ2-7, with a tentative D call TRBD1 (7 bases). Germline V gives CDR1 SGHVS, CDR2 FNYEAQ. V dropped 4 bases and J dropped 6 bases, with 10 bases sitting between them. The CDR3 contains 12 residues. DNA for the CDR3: TGTGCCAGCAGCTACAGGGGAGGCGAGCAGTACGTC. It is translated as CASSYRGGEQYV.

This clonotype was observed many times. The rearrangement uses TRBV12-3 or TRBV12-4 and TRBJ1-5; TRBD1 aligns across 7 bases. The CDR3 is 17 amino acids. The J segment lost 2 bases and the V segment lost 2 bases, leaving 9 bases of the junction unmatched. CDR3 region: CASSLRDSWRGNQPQHF. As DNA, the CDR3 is TGTGCCAGCAGTTTACGGGACAGCTGGAGGGGCAATCAGCCCCAGCATTTT.

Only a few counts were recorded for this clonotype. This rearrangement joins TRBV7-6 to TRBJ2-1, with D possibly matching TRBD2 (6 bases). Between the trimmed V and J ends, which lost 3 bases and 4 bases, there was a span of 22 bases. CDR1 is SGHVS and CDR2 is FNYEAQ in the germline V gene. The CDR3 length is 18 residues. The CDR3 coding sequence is TGTGCCAGCAGCTTCCCCCAAGCCGGGAGAGATGGGTACAATGAGCAGTTCTTC. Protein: CASSFPQAGRDGYNEQFF.

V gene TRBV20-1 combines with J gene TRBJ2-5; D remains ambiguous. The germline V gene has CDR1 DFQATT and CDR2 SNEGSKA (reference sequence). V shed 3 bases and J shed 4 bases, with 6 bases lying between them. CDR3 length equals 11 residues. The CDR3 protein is CSASPGETQYF. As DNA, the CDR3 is TGCAGTGCTAGTCCGGGAGAGACCCAGTACTTC.

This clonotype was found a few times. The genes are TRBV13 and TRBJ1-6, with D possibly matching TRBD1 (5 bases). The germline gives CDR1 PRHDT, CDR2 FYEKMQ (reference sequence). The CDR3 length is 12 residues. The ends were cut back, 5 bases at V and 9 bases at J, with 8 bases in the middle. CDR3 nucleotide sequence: TGTGCCAGCAGCACGCAGGGTTCACCCCTCCACTTT. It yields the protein CASSTQGSPLHF.

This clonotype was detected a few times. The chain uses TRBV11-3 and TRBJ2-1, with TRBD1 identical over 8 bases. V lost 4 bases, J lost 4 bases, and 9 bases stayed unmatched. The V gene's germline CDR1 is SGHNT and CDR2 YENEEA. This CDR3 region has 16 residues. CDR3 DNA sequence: TGTGCCAGCAGCTCGTCCATCGGGACAGGATACAATGAGCAGTTCTTC. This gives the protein CASSSSIGTGYNEQFF. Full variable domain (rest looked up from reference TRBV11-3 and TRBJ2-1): EAGVVQSPRYKIIEKKQPVAFWCNPISGHNTLYWYLQNLGQGPELLIRYENEEAVDDSQLPKDRFSAERLKGVDSTLKIQPAELGDSAVYLCASSSSIGTGYNEQFFGPGTRLTVL.

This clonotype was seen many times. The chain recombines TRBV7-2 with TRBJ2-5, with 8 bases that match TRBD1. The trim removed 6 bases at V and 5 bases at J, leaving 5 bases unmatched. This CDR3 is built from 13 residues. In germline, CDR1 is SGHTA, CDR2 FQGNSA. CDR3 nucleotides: TGTGCCAGCAGGGACAGGGTTAAGGAGACCCAGTACTTC. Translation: CASRDRVKETQYF.

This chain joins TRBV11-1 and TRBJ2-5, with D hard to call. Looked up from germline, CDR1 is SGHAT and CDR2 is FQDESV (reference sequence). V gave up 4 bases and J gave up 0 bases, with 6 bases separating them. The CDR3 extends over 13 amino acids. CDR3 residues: CASSSVYQETQYF. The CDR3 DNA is TGTGCCAGCAGCTCCGTGTACCAAGAGACCCAGTACTTC.

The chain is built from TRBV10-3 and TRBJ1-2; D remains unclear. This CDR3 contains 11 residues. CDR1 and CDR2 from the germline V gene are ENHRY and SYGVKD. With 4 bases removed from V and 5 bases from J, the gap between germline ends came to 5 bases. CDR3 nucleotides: TGTGCCATCAGTGGACTATATGGCTACACCTTC. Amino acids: CAISGLYGYTF.

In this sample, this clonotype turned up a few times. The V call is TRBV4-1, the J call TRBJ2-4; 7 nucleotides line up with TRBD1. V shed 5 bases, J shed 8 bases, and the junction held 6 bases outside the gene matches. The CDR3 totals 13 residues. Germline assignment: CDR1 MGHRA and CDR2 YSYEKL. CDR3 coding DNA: TGCGCCAGCAGCGGACAGGTGCTGGACATTCAGTACTTC. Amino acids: CASSGQVLDIQYF.

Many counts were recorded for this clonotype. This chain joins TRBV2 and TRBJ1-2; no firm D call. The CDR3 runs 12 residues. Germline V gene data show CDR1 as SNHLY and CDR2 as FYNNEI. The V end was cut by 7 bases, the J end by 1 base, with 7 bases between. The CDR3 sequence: CASKSSNYGYTF. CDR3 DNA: TGTGCCAGCAAATCTAGTAACTATGGCTACACCTTC.

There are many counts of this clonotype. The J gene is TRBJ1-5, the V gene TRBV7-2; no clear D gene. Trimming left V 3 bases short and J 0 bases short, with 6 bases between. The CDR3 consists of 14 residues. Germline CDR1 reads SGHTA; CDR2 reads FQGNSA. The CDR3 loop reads CASSLRYSNQPQHF. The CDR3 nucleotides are TGTGCCAGCAGCTTGAGGTATAGCAATCAGCCCCAGCATTTT.

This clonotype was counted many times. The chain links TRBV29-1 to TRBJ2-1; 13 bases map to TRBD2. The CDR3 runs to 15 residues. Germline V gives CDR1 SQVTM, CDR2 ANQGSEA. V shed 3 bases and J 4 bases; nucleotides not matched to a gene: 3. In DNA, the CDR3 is TGCAGCGTTGAGGGACTAGCGGGAAATTACAATGAGCAGTTCTTC. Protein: CSVEGLAGNYNEQFF.

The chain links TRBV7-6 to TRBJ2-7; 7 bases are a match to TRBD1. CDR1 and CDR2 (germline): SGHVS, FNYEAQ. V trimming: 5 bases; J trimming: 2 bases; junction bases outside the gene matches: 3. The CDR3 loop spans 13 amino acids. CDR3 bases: TGTGCCAGCAGCAAAGACAGGGCCTACGAGCAGTACTTC. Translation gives CASSKDRAYEQYF.

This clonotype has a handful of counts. The CDR3: CASSLERELGEQYF. The CDR3 DNA follows: TGCGCCAGCAGCTTGGAACGGGAACTAGGCGAGCAGTACTTC. The genes are TRBV5-1 and TRBJ2-7; D is perhaps TRBD2 (5 bases). Germline assignment: CDR1 SGHRS and CDR2 YFSETQ. Trimming shortened V by 0 bases and J by 6 bases, and 13 bases separated the two germline ends. The CDR3 runs to 14 residues.